Below, 5 T cell receptor beta chains from the same sample are listed, as sequenced in a study of spatial heterogeneity in lung cancer. The study, taken as a whole, reports: For expanded intratumoral alpha and beta TCRs, counts tracked tumor mutation counts.

No antigen has been assigned to these receptors. Time point defined: sample taken at primary tumor resection. TCRdb re-derived calls from the 5' RACE reads in MiXCR, one entry per CDR3 protein. This table holds some 6,500 distinct CDR3 sequences, around 3.1% found once. Sequenced here: lung tumor tissue, sampled at surgery. Receptors originate from a male donor with early-stage non-small cell lung cancer.

This clonotype was picked up many times. The chain joins TRBV20-1 to TRBJ2-7; 7 positions match TRBD2. CDR3 length: 14 residues. With V trimmed by 6 bases and J by 5 bases, 13 bases remained unmatched. CDR1 and CDR2 from the germline V gene are DFQATT and SNEGSKA (reference sequence). In DNA, the CDR3 is TGCAGTGCCGGAGCTCAGGGACTAAGCAACGAGCAGTACTTC. Translation: CSAGAQGLSNEQYF.

This clonotype has ten or more counts. The chain carries TRBV7-9 and TRBJ2-7, with 10 bases aligning to TRBD2. The V and J ends lost 2 bases and 3 bases, in that order; junction bases with no gene match: 4. The CDR3 consists of 15 residues. Germline-derived CDR1 and CDR2 are SEHNR and FQNEAQ (reference sequence). The CDR3 DNA sequence: TGTGCCAGCAGCTTACAAACTAGCGGGATCTACGAGCAGTACTTC. Translated: CASSLQTSGIYEQYF. Variable domain in full (rest from reference TRBV7-9 and TRBJ2-7): DTGVSQNPRHKITKRGQNVTFRCDPISEHNRLYWYRQTLGQGPEFLTYFQNEAQLEKSRLLSDRFSAERPKGSFSTLEIQRTEQGDSAMYLCASSLQTSGIYEQYFGPGTRLTVT.

This clonotype was counted ten times or more. No conserved phenylalanine or tryptophan is present at the end of the CDR3, so a read error is the likely explanation. The chain employs TRBV27 and TRBJ1-1; 8 nucleotides align to TRBD1. Germline V gene sequence: CDR1 MNHEY, CDR2 SMNVEV (reference sequence). Losses at the gene ends were 7 bases for V and 4 bases for J; bases not matched to a gene: 14. The length of the CDR3 is 16 residues. CDR3 coding DNA: TGTGCCAGCACCACGAGTGGGAACGACAGGGGCACTGAAGCTTTCTCT. Translating it yields CASTTSGNDRGTEAFS.

By share of the sample, this clonotype is medium-sized. The chain has TRBV7-3 and TRBJ1-2, with D unclear. Trimming left V 2 bases short and J 4 bases short, with 11 bases between. Germline CDR1 and CDR2: SGHTA and FQGTGA. The CDR3 is made up of 14 amino acids. The CDR3 sequence is CASSLGQSGYGYTF. In DNA, the CDR3 is TGTGCCAGCAGCTTAGGTCAGTCGGGCTATGGCTACACCTTC.

This clonotype showed up just a few times. The CDR3 coding sequence is TGTGCCAGCAGTTTTAAAGGAAACACCATATATTTT. Amino acids: CASSFKGNTIYF. The chain uses TRBV28 and TRBJ1-3; D gene unclear. V was trimmed by 3 bases and J by 4 bases, leaving 4 bases between them. This CDR3 has 12 residues. Germline values: CDR1 MDHEN, CDR2 SYDVKM.